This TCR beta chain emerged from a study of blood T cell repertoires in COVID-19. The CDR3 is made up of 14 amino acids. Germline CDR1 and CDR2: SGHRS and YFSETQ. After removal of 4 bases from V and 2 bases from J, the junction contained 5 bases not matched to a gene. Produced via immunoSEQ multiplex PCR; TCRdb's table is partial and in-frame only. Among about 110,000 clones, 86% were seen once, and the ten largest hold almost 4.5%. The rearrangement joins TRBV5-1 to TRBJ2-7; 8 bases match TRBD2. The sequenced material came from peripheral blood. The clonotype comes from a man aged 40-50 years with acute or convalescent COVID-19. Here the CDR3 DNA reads TGCGCCAGCAGCCCGGGAGCGGGAGCCTACGAGCAGTACTTC. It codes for CASSPGAGAYEQYF.